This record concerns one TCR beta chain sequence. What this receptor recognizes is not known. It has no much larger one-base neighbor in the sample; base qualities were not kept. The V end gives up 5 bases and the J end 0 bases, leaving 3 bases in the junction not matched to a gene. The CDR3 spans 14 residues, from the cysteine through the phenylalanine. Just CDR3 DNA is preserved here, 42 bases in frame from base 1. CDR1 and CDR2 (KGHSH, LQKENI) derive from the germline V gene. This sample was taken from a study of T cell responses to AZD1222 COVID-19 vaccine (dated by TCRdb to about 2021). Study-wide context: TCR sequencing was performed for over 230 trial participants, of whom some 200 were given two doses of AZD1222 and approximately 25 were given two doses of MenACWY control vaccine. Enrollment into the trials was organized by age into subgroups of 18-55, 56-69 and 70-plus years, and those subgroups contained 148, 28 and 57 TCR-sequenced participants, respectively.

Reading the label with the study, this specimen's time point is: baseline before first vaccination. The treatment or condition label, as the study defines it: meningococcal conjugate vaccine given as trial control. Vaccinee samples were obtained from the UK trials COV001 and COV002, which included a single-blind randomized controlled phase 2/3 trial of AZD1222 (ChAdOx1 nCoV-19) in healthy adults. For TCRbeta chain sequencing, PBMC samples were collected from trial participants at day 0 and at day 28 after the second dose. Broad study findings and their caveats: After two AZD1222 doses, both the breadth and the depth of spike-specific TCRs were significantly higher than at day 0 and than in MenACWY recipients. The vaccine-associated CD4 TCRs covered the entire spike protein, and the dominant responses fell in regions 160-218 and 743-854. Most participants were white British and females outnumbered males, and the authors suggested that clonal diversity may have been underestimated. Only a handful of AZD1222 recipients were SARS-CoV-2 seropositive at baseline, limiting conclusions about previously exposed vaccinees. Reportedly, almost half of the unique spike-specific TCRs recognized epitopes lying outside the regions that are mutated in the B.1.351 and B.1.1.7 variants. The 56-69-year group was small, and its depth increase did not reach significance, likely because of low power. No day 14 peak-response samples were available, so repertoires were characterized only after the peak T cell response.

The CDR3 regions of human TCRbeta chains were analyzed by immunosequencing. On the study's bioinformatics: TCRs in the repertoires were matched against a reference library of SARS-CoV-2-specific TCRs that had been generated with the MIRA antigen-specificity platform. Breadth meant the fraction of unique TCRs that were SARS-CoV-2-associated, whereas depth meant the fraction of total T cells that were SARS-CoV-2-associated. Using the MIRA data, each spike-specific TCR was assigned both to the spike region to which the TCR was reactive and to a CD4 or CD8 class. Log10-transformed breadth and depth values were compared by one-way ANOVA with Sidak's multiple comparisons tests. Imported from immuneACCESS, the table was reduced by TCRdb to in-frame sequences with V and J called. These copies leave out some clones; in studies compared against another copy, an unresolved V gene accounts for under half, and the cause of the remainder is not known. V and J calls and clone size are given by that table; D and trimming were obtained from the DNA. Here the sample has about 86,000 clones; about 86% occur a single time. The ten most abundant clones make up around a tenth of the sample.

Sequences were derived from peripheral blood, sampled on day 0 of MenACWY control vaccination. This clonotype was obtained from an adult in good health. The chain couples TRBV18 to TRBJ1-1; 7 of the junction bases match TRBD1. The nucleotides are TGTGCCAGCTCATCTGGGACAGTGAACACTGAAGCTTTCTTT. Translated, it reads CASSSGTVNTEAFF. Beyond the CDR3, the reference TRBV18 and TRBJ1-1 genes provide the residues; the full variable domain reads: NAGVMQNPRHLVRRRGQEARLRCSPMKGHSHVYWYRQLPEEGLKFMVYLQKENIIDESGMPKERFSAEFPKEGPSILRIQQVVRGDSAAYFCASSSGTVNTEAFFGQGTRLTVV.